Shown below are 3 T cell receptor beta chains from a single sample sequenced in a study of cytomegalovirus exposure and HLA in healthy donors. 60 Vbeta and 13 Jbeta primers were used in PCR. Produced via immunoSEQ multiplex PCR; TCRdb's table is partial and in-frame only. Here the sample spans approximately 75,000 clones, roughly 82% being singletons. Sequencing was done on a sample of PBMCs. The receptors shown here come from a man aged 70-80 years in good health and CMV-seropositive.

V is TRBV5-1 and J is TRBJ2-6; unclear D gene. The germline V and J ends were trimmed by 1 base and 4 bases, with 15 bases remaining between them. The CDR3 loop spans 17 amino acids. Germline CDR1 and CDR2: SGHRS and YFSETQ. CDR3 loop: CASSLRQATGGANVLTF. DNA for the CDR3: TGCGCCAGCAGCTTGCGGCAGGCCACTGGGGGGGCCAACGTCCTGACTTTC.

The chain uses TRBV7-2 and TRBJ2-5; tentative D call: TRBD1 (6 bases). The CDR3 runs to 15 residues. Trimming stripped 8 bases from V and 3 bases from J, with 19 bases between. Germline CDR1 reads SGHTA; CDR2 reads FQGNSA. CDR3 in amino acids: CASQRQVIFEETQYF. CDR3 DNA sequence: TGTGCCAGCCAGCGACAGGTAATCTTCGAAGAGACCCAGTACTTC.

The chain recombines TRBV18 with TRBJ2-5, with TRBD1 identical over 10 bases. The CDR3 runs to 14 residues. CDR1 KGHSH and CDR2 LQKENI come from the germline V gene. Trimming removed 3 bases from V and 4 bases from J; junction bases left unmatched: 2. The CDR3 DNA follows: TGTGCCAGCTCACCGGGACAGGGGACAGAGACCCAGTACTTC. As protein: CASSPGQGTETQYF. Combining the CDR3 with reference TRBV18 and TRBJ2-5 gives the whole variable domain NAGVMQNPRHLVRRRGQEARLRCSPMKGHSHVYWYRQLPEEGLKFMVYLQKENIIDESGMPKERFSAEFPKEGPSILRIQQVVRGDSAAYFCASSPGQGTETQYFGPGTRLLVL.